This T cell receptor (beta chain) derives from a study of control samples from healthy donors and cancer patients. The data were produced by immunoSEQ multiplex PCR, yet TCRdb's version contains in-frame clones alone and is incomplete. The sample consists of approximately 70,000 clones, 83% of them appearing once. Germline CDR1 reads MNHEY; CDR2 reads SVGAGI. There are 14 residues in the CDR3. V lost 6 bases and J lost 4; bases outside the gene matches: 7. The chain recombines TRBV6-5 with TRBJ1-1; 8 bases match TRBD1. This TCR was sampled from a man in his sixties in good health. Specimen: blood. CDR3 sequence reads: CASRQPGQATEAFF. The CDR3 DNA reads TGTGCCAGCAGGCAACCGGGACAGGCCACTGAAGCTTTCTTT.